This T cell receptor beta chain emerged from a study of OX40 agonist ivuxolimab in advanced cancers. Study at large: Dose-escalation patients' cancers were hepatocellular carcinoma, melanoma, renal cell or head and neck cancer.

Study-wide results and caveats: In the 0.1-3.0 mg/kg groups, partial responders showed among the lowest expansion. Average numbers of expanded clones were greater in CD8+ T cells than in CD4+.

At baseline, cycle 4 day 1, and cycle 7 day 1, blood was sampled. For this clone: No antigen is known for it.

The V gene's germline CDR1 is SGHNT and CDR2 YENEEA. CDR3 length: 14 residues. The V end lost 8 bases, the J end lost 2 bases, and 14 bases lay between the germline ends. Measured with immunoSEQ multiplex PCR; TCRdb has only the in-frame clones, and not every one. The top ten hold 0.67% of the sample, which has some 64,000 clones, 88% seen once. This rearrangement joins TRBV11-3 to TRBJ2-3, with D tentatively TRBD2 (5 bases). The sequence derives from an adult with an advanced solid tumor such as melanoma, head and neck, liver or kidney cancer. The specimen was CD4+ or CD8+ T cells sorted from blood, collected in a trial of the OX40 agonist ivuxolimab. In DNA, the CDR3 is TGTGCCAGCTCGTTTCGGGGTCCCACAGATACGCAGTATTTT. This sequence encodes CASSFRGPTDTQYF.